The 12 T cell receptor beta chains below all came from one sample that was sequenced in a study of cytomegalovirus exposure and HLA in healthy donors. 60 Vbeta and 13 Jbeta primers were used in PCR. Assay: immunoSEQ multiplex PCR; the TCRdb copy retains only in-frame clones and omits some. Of some 110,000 clones listed, roughly four fifths were seen once; the top ten hold around 1.3%. The sequenced sample was PBMCs. The receptors were gathered from a man between 40 and 49 years old in good health and CMV-seronegative.

This clone was detected a few times. The V gene is TRBV27, the J gene TRBJ2-7, with D possibly matching TRBD1 (6 bases). The CDR3 spans 15 residues. Germline CDR1 MNHEY, CDR2 SMNVEV (reference sequence). V was cut by 6 bases and J by 3 bases, with 18 bases left in between. CDR3 region: CASSRQVQGGYEQYF. In DNA, the CDR3 is TGTGCCAGCAGCAGACAGGTTCAAGGGGGCTACGAGCAGTACTTC.

The J gene is TRBJ1-5, the V gene TRBV10-1, with D uncertain. Germline loops: CDR1 WNHNN, CDR2 SYGVQD (reference sequence). Trimming removed 4 bases at V and 5 bases at J, with 9 bases between. The CDR3 extends over 13 amino acids. CDR3 amino acids: CASSVRGDQPQHF. CDR3 in DNA: TGCGCCAGCAGTGTCCGGGGAGATCAGCCCCAGCATTTT.

This clone was detected only a few times. The genes are TRBV30 and TRBJ1-3, with 7 bases matching TRBD1. The ends lost 3 bases at V and 4 bases at J; junction bases unmatched: 9. The CDR3 contains 15 residues. CDR1 is GTSNPN, CDR2 SVGIG, per germline (reference sequence). This CDR3 reads CAWSRQGLSGNTIYF. In DNA form, the CDR3 reads TGTGCCTGGAGCCGACAGGGATTATCGGGAAACACCATATATTTT.

J is TRBJ1-4 and V is TRBV7-2; tentative D call: TRBD1 (5 bases). V was trimmed by 1 base and J by 5 bases, leaving 11 bases between them. Germline-derived CDR1 and CDR2 are SGHTA and FQGNSA. The CDR3 has 15 amino acids. This chain's CDR3 is CASSLGEGRNEKLFF. The CDR3 region has the DNA TGTGCCAGCAGCTTAGGGGAGGGGAGGAATGAAAAACTGTTTTTT.

This clone showed up just a few times. The V call is TRBV4-1, the J call TRBJ2-1; D possibly corresponds to TRBD1 (6 bases). The CDR3 has 17 amino acids. Trimming shortened V by 0 bases and J by 5 bases, and 17 bases separated the two germline ends. CDR1 is MGHRA and CDR2 is YSYEKL in the germline V gene. The CDR3 sequence: CASSQDLLQGSHNEQFF. CDR3 coding DNA: TGCGCCAGCAGCCAAGATCTTTTACAGGGTTCCCACAATGAGCAGTTCTTC.

The V gene is TRBV19, the J gene TRBJ1-2; 8 bases are a match to TRBD1. The CDR3 loop spans 13 amino acids. From germline, CDR1 is LNHDA and CDR2 SQIVND (reference sequence). Germline trimming cut 6 bases from V and 7 bases from J; bases unmatched to any gene: 7. The CDR3 region has the DNA TGTGCCAGTAGCAAAACAGGGGGAAGTGGCTACACCTTC. It is translated as CASSKTGGSGYTF.

J is TRBJ2-7 and V is TRBV7-2, with TRBD2 identical over 11 bases. The V gene's germline CDR1 is SGHTA and CDR2 FQGNSA. The CDR3 has 15 residues. J lost 2 bases, V lost 1 base, and 1 base had no gene match. This CDR3 reads CASSLVAGGTYEQYF. The CDR3 region has the DNA TGTGCCAGCAGCTTAGTAGCGGGAGGGACCTACGAGCAGTACTTC.

The sample holds a few counts of this clone. The rearrangement uses TRBV2 and TRBJ2-7, with D unresolved. Germline CDR1 SNHLY, CDR2 FYNNEI. CDR3 length: 13 residues. V was trimmed by 6 bases and J by 3 bases, leaving 12 bases between them. CDR3 amino acids: CASRETVSYEQYF. Written as DNA, the CDR3 is TGTGCCAGCAGGGAGACGGTGAGCTACGAGCAGTACTTC.

The genes are TRBV5-1 and TRBJ2-4; 9 bases are shared with TRBD2. CDR3 length equals 16 residues. V shed 1 base and J 2 bases; nucleotides not matched to a gene: 4. Germline CDR1 SGHRS, CDR2 YFSETQ. CDR3 nucleotides: TGCGCCAGCAGCTTGTTGCGGGAGGGCCCCAAAAACATTCAGTACTTC. Protein: CASSLLREGPKNIQYF.

CDR3 in amino acids: CASSYKRAGGYTF. The DNA of the CDR3 is TGTGCCAGCAGTTACAAGCGGGCGGGGGGCTACACCTTC. This chain joins TRBV6-5 and TRBJ1-2; D is unclear. Germline CDR1 reads MNHEY; CDR2 reads SVGAGI. The CDR3 consists of 13 residues. V shed 2 bases and J shed 8 bases, with 12 bases lying between them.

The chain is built from TRBV7-6 and TRBJ1-1, with 9 nucleotides matching TRBD1. The germline V gene has CDR1 SGHVS and CDR2 FNYEAQ. Unmatched junction bases numbered 5, after V lost 5 bases and J lost 4 bases. The CDR3 covers 14 residues. The CDR3 here is CASSLGTGSTEAFF. DNA for the CDR3: TGTGCCAGCAGCCTCGGGACAGGGAGCACTGAAGCTTTCTTT.

The chain uses TRBV5-1 and TRBJ2-7, with TRBD2 matching 7 bases. CDR3 size: 12 residues. Germline V CDR1 and CDR2: SGHRS, YFSETQ. The J segment lost 3 bases and the V segment lost 3 bases, leaving 0 bases of the junction unmatched. The CDR3 sequence is CASSWTSYEQYF. As DNA, the CDR3 is TGCGCCAGCAGCTGGACTAGCTACGAGCAGTACTTC. Using reference TRBV5-1 and TRBJ2-7 for the parts outside the CDR3, the full variable domain is KAGVTQTPRYLIKTRGQQVTLSCSPISGHRSVSWYQQTPGQGLQFLFEYFSETQRNKGNFPGRFSGRQFSNSRSEMNVSTLELGDSALYLCASSWTSYEQYFGPGTRLTVT.